The 16 T cell receptor beta chains presented below share a single source sample, sequenced in a study of blood T cells in healthy people across ages. A sample-barcoded 5' primer and a J-beta primer mix were used in a second PCR of roughly 7 to 11 cycles. TCRdb passed the 5' RACE reads through MiXCR, listing each CDR3 protein once. The table has about 1,400,000 distinct CDR3 sequences, approximately 59% seen once. The sequencing input was blood. The receptors come from a man aged 18-30 years in good health.

V usage is TRBV29-1 and J usage is TRBJ2-1, with TRBD1 matching 10 bases. This CDR3 has 14 residues. Germline CDR1 SQVTM, CDR2 ANQGSEA. V dropped 1 base and J dropped 7; count of bases not matched to a gene: 4. CDR3 protein: CSVEGQGARNEQFF. DNA for the CDR3: TGCAGCGTTGAAGGACAGGGGGCGCGGAATGAGCAGTTCTTC.

The CDR3 nucleotides are TGTGCCAGCAGCTTGGCCCAGGGAGGATACAAGCAGTACTTC. Protein product: CASSLAQGGYKQYF. J is TRBJ2-7 and V is TRBV5-5, with D maybe TRBD2 (6 bases). Trimming left V 0 bases short and J 8 bases short, with 15 bases between. Germline loops: CDR1 SGHKS, CDR2 YYEKEE (reference sequence). CDR3 length equals 14 residues. The variable domain in full, completed from reference TRBV5-5 and TRBJ2-7, reads DAGVTQSPTHLIKTRGQQVTLRCSPISGHKSVSWYQQVLGQGPQFIFQYYEKEERGRGNFPDRFSARQFPNYSSELNVNALLLGDSALYLCASSLAQGGYKQYFGPGTRLTVT.

V gene TRBV28 combines with J gene TRBJ2-1; 7 bases map to TRBD2. This CDR3 has 17 amino acids. Unmatched junction bases numbered 13, after V lost 4 bases and J lost 4 bases. Germline V lookup: CDR1 MDHEN, CDR2 SYDVKM. The CDR3 coding sequence is TGTGCCAGCAGTTATACCGGGGGAGCGGGGATATACAATGAGCAGTTCTTC. It specifies CASSYTGGAGIYNEQFF.

Only a few counts were recorded for this clonotype. The chain recombines TRBV29-1 with TRBJ1-2; D not certain. Germline CDR1 SQVTM, CDR2 ANQGSEA. The CDR3 spans 12 residues. Between the trimmed V and J ends, which lost 6 bases and 4 bases, there was a span of 12 bases. Here the CDR3 DNA reads TGCAGCGTGTCGGAGGGCGGCTATGGCTACACCTTC. Translated: CSVSEGGYGYTF.

V and J are TRBV4-1 and TRBJ2-1, with no clear D. V lost 1 base and J 1 base, leaving 5 bases between the germline ends. The CDR3 has 14 residues. Germline CDR1 MGHRA, CDR2 YSYEKL. CDR3 coding DNA: TGCGCCAGCAGCCAAGGACTTTCCTACAATGAGCAGTTCTTC. Its translation is CASSQGLSYNEQFF.

This clonotype has just a few counts. V usage is TRBV11-2 and J usage is TRBJ2-7; possibly TRBD1 for D (6 bases). The germline gives CDR1 SGHAT, CDR2 FQNNGV. CDR3 length equals 15 residues. V lost 4 bases to trimming and J lost 1 base, with 14 bases between them. For the CDR3, the DNA is TGTGCCAGCAGCTCCGACCCGGACAGATCCTACGAGCAGTACTTC. This sequence encodes CASSSDPDRSYEQYF.

CDR3 coding DNA: TGTGCTAGTGGTTTGGGATTAGCGGGCGGCTACGAGCAGTACTTC. This encodes CASGLGLAGGYEQYF. The chain couples TRBV12-5 to TRBJ2-4; 7 nucleotides align to TRBD2. The DNA end lines up better with TRBJ2-7; the J call may be wrong. The CDR3 covers 15 residues. Germline V gene lookup returns CDR1 LGHNT and CDR2 FRNRAP.

J is TRBJ1-5 and V is TRBV4-1; tentative D call: TRBD1 (6 bases). Trimming cost V 4 bases and J 6 bases, with 13 bases left between them. CDR3 length: 14 residues. Germline V gene data show CDR1 as MGHRA and CDR2 as YSYEKL. The CDR3 here is CASSRETGGQPQHF. The DNA for the CDR3 is TGCGCCAGCAGCCGAGAGACAGGCGGTCAGCCCCAGCATTTT.

The gene calls are TRBV27 and TRBJ2-1; no clear D. The CDR3 contains 13 residues. Germline CDR1 is MNHEY and CDR2 is SMNVEV (reference sequence). The V end lost 5 bases, the J end lost 14 bases, and 19 bases lay between the germline ends. Here the CDR3 reads CASSQFPRAAEFF. The CDR3 bases are TGTGCCAGCAGTCAATTTCCCCGGGCAGCTGAGTTCTTC.

The rearrangement uses TRBV5-6 and TRBJ2-7; 10 bases are a match to TRBD1. The length of the CDR3 is 13 residues. The V gene end was trimmed by 4 bases and the J gene end by 6 bases; junction bases not matched to a gene: 4. CDR1 SGHDT and CDR2 YYEEEE come from the germline V gene. The CDR3 nucleotides read TGTGCCAGCAGCGGGACAGGGGAAGTCGAGCAGTACTTC. Amino acids: CASSGTGEVEQYF.

The gene calls are TRBV28 and TRBJ1-5; D gene unclear. The germline gives CDR1 MDHEN, CDR2 SYDVKM. The CDR3 is made up of 13 amino acids. With 7 bases removed from V and 4 bases from J, the gap between germline ends came to 11 bases. CDR3 bases: TGTGCCAGCACCTCTGGGAGAAATCAGCCCCAGCATTTT. This translates into CASTSGRNQPQHF.

V usage is TRBV6-1 and J usage is TRBJ2-7, with 7 bases that match TRBD1. The CDR3 runs to 16 residues. CDR1 and CDR2 (germline): MNHNS, SASEGT. Unmatched junction bases numbered 14, after V lost 2 bases and J lost 7 bases. CDR3 sequence (DNA): TGTGCCAGCAGTGAATGGGCGATGGGACAGATCAATGAGCAGTACTTC. Its translation is CASSEWAMGQINEQYF.

A few counts support this clonotype. V and J are TRBV5-1 and TRBJ2-5; D might be TRBD1 or TRBD2, each matching 5 bases. CDR1 and CDR2 from the germline V gene are SGHRS and YFSETQ. This CDR3 spans 13 amino acids. Between the trimmed V and J ends, which lost 4 bases and 7 bases, there was a span of 14 bases. CDR3 sequence reads: CASSQDTRGTQYF. DNA for the CDR3: TGCGCCAGCAGCCAAGACACGAGGGGGACCCAGTACTTC.

J is TRBJ1-6 and V is TRBV5-6; D unresolved. V was clipped by 1 base and J by 12 bases, with 14 bases between them. CDR3 length equals 14 residues. Germline CDR1 SGHDT, CDR2 YYEEEE. The CDR3 spells CASSLRQKDRPLHF. The CDR3 nucleotides are TGTGCCAGCAGCTTGCGGCAGAAAGATAGACCCCTCCACTTT.

The rearrangement joins TRBV27 to TRBJ1-4, with a weak D call TRBD1 (5 bases). This CDR3 spans 13 amino acids. Germline V gene lookup returns CDR1 MNHEY and CDR2 SMNVEV (reference sequence). V lost 7 bases and J lost 8, with 14 bases in between. This chain's CDR3 is CASNDREGEKLFF. DNA of the CDR3: TGTGCCAGCAATGACAGAGAGGGGGAAAAACTGTTTTTT.

The J gene is TRBJ2-5, the V gene TRBV27, with TRBD1 identical over 9 bases. The last part of the DNA fits TRBJ2-7 better; the J call may be wrong. CDR1 MNHEY and CDR2 SMNVEV come from the germline V gene (reference sequence). The CDR3 loop spans 16 amino acids. As DNA, the CDR3 is TGTGCCAGCAGTTTATCGACAGGGGGTAGCTCCTACGAGCAGTACTTC. It translates to CASSLSTGGSSYEQYF.